Below, 8 T cell receptor beta chains from the same sample are listed, as sequenced in a study of blood T cell repertoires in COVID-19. The repertoire was sequenced with immunoSEQ multiplex PCR; TCRdb's copy has only in-frame clones and lacks some. The data hold some 74,000 clones, with approximately 90% observed a single time. Sequenced sample: peripheral blood. These receptor sequences come from a man in his forties or fifties with COVID-19, enrolled during active disease.

This chain links TRBV28 with TRBJ1-1, with D tentatively TRBD1 (6 bases). From germline, CDR1 is MDHEN and CDR2 SYDVKM. Trimming removed 9 bases at V and 7 bases at J, with 21 bases between. The CDR3 covers 14 residues. CDR3 in amino acids: CASIHWGGAVEAFF. For the CDR3, the DNA is TGTGCCAGTATCCATTGGGGGGGCGCGGTTGAAGCTTTCTTT.

V and J are TRBV28 and TRBJ1-2; D remains ambiguous. The germline gives CDR1 MDHEN, CDR2 SYDVKM. The length of the CDR3 is 13 residues. Trimming cost V 5 bases and J 4 bases, with 11 bases left between them. The CDR3 region is CASSLTPSYGYTF. DNA of the CDR3: TGTGCCAGCAGTCTAACCCCCTCCTATGGCTACACCTTC.

CDR3 in DNA: TGTGCCACCAGCAGTGATAGAGGAAACACCATATATTTT. This codes for CATSSDRGNTIYF. V gene TRBV15 combines with J gene TRBJ1-3; D call uncertain. Germline CDR1 is LNHNV and CDR2 is YYDKDF (reference sequence). The ends were cut back, 3 bases at V and 4 bases at J, with 7 bases in the middle. This CDR3 has 13 residues.

The chain recombines TRBV19 with TRBJ2-3; D unresolved. The CDR3 has 14 amino acids. Germline V gene data show CDR1 as LNHDA and CDR2 as SQIVND (reference sequence). V lost 1 base to trimming and J lost 1 base, with 6 bases between them. CDR3 bases: TGTGCCAGTAGTATAGGGGCTGGCACAGATACGCAGTATTTT. Protein: CASSIGAGTDTQYF.

V gene TRBV7-8 combines with J gene TRBJ1-5; D is perhaps TRBD1 (6 bases). This CDR3 contains 17 residues. Germline CDR1 SGHVS, CDR2 FQNEAQ. Between the trimmed V and J ends, which lost 1 base and 2 bases, there was a span of 15 bases. CDR3 DNA sequence: TGTGCCAGCAGCTTAGATCCCAGGGGTTTGGGCAATCAGCCCCAGCATTTT. The encoded protein is CASSLDPRGLGNQPQHF.

This clone was observed a single time. The V and J genes are TRBV12-3 or TRBV12-4 and TRBJ1-1; D is ambiguous. Between the trimmed V and J ends, which lost 2 bases and 2 bases, there was a span of 6 bases. This CDR3 is 13 amino acids long. CDR3 bases: TGTGCCAGCAGTTTACGCGGTAACACTGAAGCTTTCTTT. Its translation: CASSLRGNTEAFF.

In this sample, this clone is medium-sized (0.01 to 0.1%). The rearrangement uses TRBV15 and TRBJ2-3, with unresolved D. The V end lost 8 bases, the J end lost 5 bases, and 11 bases lay between the germline ends. Germline loops: CDR1 LNHNV, CDR2 YYDKDF (reference sequence). The length of the CDR3 is 12 residues. The CDR3: CATSYAEDTQYF. CDR3 sequence (DNA): TGTGCCACCTCCTACGCCGAAGATACGCAGTATTTT.

This clone came up a few times. This rearrangement joins TRBV4-2 to TRBJ1-5; weak D call: TRBD1 (5 bases). V gave up 0 bases and J gave up 5 bases, with 5 bases separating them. CDR3 size: 13 residues. Germline V gives CDR1 LGHNA, CDR2 YNFKEQ. The CDR3 DNA reads as TGTGCCAGCAGCCAAGAAGGGGATCAGCCCCAGCATTTT. Amino acids: CASSQEGDQPQHF.